The next 2 T cell receptor beta chains were all read from a single sample in a study of blood T cell repertoires in COVID-19. Repertoires were generated with immunoSEQ multiplex PCR, while TCRdb's copy carries only in-frame clones and drops some. This table holds about 200,000 clones, about 88% found once. Sequenced sample: peripheral blood. The receptors were gathered from a man aged 45-65 years with COVID-19, enrolled during active disease.

The V and J genes are TRBV30 and TRBJ1-1, with D hard to call. Trimming pared 0 bases from V and 5 bases from J, leaving 13 bases between. This CDR3 has 14 residues. The germline V gene encodes CDR1 GTSNPN and CDR2 SVGIG (reference sequence). Here the CDR3 reads CAWSVLGRSTEAFF. CDR3 sequence (DNA): TGTGCCTGGAGTGTACTAGGGAGAAGTACTGAAGCTTTCTTT.

This rearrangement joins TRBV27 to TRBJ2-1; D may be TRBD1 (6 bases). Deletions cut 4 bases from V and 6 bases from J, with 10 bases between. The length of the CDR3 is 13 residues. Germline loops: CDR1 MNHEY, CDR2 SMNVEV (reference sequence). The CDR3 loop is CASSSQQGNEQFF. The CDR3 DNA sequence: TGTGCCAGCAGTTCGCAACAGGGCAATGAGCAGTTCTTC.